Listed below are T cell receptor beta chains from one sample, sequenced in a study of OX40 agonist ivuxolimab in advanced cancers. TCRdb's copy holds only in-frame clones and misses some; the assay was immunoSEQ multiplex PCR. The table lists fewer than 55,000 clones, 75% to 90% of them singletons. The specimen was CD4+ or CD8+ T cells sorted from blood, collected in a trial of the OX40 agonist ivuxolimab. The receptors come from an adult with an advanced solid tumor such as melanoma, head and neck, liver or kidney cancer. Each CDR3 is given with its conserved first and last residue. The order of the fields is J gene, V gene, D gene, CDR3 DNA, CDR3 protein. A D gene is named only where the DNA matches it firmly.

TRBJ2-2 | TRBV10-3 | - | TGTGCCATCAGTGAGTCGAGCTCAAGGGCGGACACCGGGGAGCTGTTTTTT | CAISESSSRADTGELFF
TRBJ2-7 | TRBV29-1 | TRBD1 | TGCAGCGTTGAAGGGACAGGGGTCTACGAGCAGTACTTC | CSVEGTGVYEQYF
TRBJ1-1 | TRBV5-1 | - | TGCGCCAGCAGCTTGGACGGGGGCAACACTGAAGCTTTCTTT | CASSLDGGNTEAFF
TRBJ1-2 | TRBV4-1 | - | TGCGCCAGCAGCCAAGTATCCGGGACACCATACTTC | CASSQVSGTPYF
TRBJ2-7 | TRBV7-6 | TRBD1 | TGTGCCAGCAGCTCTGGACCGGGACAGGCCTACGAGCAGTACTTC | CASSSGPGQAYEQYF
TRBJ2-4 | TRBV28 | TRBD1 | TGTGCCAGCAGTTTAACAGGGGCCCTAGCCAAAAACATTCAGTACTTC | CASSLTGALAKNIQYF
TRBJ1-3 | TRBV11-2 | - | TGTGCCAGCAGCCTAGAGGACACCATATATTTT | CASSLEDTIYF
TRBJ1-5 | TRBV2 | TRBD1 | TGTGCCAGCAGCGGATGGACAGGTAGCAATCAGCCCCAGCATTTT | CASSGWTGSNQPQHF
TRBJ2-1 | TRBV27 | TRBD2 | TGTGCCAGCAGTACAGAGAGCGGGAGCCCACCGTTCTTC | CASSTESGSPPFF
TRBJ2-5 | TRBV6-5 | - | TGTGCCAGCAGTGGCGGGACTCGGGGGGAGACCCAGTACTTC | CASSGGTRGETQYF
TRBJ1-1 | TRBV28 | - | TGTGCCAGCAGTTTATGGGGGGAGGCTTTCTTT | CASSLWGEAFF
TRBJ1-6 | TRBV4-3 | - | TGCGCCAGCAGCCAAGATAATTGGAGTTTACATAATTCACCCCTCCACTTT | CASSQDNWSLHNSPLHF
TRBJ2-1 | TRBV5-1 | - | TGCGCCAGCAGCTTGGGAGGCAGACAGAATTACAATGAGCAGTTCTTC | CASSLGGRQNYNEQFF
TRBJ2-3 | TRBV5-1 | - | TGCGCCAGCAGCCCCCTTGCGCAAAGCACAGATACGCAGTATTTT | CASSPLAQSTDTQYF
TRBJ1-1 | TRBV28 | - | TGTGCCAGCAGTTTACCGAGGAGGGACACTGAAGCTTTCTTT | CASSLPRRDTEAFF
TRBJ2-5 | TRBV29-1 | TRBD1 | TGCAGCGTTGTCGGACAGGCGGGAGAGACCCAGTACTTC | CSVVGQAGETQYF
TRBJ2-3 | TRBV7-7 | TRBD1 | TGTGCCAGCAGCTTAGGGTTACAGGGGACCACAGATACGCAGTATTTT | CASSLGLQGTTDTQYF
TRBJ2-7 | TRBV5-4 | TRBD1 | TGTGCCAGTCGGGACAGCGGATCCTACGAGCAGTACTTC | CASRDSGSYEQYF
TRBJ1-2 | TRBV5-6 | - | TGTGCCAGCAGCTTGAGTTTCAGGGGACGGGGCTACACCTTC | CASSLSFRGRGYTF